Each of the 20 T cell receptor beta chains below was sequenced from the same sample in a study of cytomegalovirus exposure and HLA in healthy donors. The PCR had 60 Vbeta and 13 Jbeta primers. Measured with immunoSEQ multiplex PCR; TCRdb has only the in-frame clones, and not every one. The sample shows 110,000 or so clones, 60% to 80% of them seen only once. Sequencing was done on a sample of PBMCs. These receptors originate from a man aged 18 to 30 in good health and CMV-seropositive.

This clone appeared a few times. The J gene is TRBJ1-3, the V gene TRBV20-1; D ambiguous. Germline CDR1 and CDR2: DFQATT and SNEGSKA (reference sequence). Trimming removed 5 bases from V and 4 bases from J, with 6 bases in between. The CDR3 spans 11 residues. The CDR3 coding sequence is TGCAGTGCTCGCAGGGGAAACACCATATATTTT. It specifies CSARRGNTIYF.

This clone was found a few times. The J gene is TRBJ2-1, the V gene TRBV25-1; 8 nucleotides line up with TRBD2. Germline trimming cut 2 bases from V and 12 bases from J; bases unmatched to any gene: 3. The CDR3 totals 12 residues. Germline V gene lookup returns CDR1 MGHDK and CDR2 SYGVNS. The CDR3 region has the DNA TGTGCCAGCAGTGAAGGGGGACTAGGGCAGTTCTTC. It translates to CASSEGGLGQFF.

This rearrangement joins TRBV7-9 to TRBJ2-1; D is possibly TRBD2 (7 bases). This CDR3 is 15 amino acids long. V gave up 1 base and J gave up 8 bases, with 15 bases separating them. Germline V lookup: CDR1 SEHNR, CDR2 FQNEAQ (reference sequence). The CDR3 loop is CASSLGGGRRDEQFF. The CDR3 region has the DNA TGTGCCAGCAGCTTAGGGGGGGGGCGTAGGGATGAGCAGTTCTTC.

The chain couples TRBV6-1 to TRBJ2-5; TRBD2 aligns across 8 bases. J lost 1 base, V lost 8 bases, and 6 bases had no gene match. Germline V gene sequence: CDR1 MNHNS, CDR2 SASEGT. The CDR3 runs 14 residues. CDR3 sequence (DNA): TGTGCCAGCCGCTACGGGGGGGTCCAAGAGACCCAGTACTTC. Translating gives CASRYGGVQETQYF.

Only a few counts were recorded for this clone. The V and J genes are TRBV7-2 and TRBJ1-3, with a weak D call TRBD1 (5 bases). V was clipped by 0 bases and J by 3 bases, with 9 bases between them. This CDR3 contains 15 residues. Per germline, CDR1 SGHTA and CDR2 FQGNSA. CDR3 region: CASSLASGGGNTIYF. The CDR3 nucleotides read TGTGCCAGCAGCTTAGCAAGCGGGGGTGGAAACACCATATATTTT.

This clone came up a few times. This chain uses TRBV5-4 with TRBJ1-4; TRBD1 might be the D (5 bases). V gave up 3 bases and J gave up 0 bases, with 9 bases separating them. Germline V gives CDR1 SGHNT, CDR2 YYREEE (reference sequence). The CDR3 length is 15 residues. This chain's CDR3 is CASSYRQTTNEKLFF. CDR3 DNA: TGTGCCAGCAGCTACAGACAGACAACTAATGAAAAACTGTTTTTT.

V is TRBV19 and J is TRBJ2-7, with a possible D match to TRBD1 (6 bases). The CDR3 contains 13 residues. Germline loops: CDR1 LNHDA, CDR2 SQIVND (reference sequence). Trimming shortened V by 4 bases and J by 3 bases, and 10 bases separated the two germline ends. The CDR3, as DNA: TGTGCCAGTAGTAGGGACATTTACTACGAGCAGTACTTC. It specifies CASSRDIYYEQYF. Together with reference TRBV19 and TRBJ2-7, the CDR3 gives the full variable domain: DGGITQSPKYLFRKEGQNVTLSCEQNLNHDAMYWYRQDPGQGLRLIYYSQIVNDFQKGDIAEGYSVSREKKESFPLTVTSAQKNPTAFYLCASSRDIYYEQYFGPGTRLTVT.

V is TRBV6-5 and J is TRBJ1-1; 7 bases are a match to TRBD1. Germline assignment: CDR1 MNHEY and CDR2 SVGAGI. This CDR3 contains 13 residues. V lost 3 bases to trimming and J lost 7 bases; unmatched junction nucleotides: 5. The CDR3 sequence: CASSYGDSCEAFF. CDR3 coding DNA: TGTGCCAGCAGTTATGGGGACAGTTGTGAAGCTTTCTTT.

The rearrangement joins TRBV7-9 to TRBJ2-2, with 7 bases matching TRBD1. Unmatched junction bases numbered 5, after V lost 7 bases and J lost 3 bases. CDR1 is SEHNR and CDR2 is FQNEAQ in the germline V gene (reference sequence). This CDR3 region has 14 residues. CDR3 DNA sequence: TGTGCCAGCAAAGGACAGGTTCACACCGGGGAGCTGTTTTTT. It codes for CASKGQVHTGELFF.

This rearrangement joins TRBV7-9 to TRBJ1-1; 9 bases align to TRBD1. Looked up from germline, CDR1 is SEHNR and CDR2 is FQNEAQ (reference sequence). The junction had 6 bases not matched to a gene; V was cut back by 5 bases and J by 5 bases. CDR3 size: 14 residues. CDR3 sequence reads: CASSITGGETEAFF. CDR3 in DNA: TGTGCCAGCAGCATAACAGGGGGCGAAACTGAAGCTTTCTTT.

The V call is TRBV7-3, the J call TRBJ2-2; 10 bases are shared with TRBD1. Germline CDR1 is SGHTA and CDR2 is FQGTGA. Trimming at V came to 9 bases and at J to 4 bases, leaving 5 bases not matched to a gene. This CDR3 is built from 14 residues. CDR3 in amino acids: CASRQGASTGELFF. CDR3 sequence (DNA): TGTGCCAGTAGACAGGGGGCGAGCACCGGGGAGCTGTTTTTT.

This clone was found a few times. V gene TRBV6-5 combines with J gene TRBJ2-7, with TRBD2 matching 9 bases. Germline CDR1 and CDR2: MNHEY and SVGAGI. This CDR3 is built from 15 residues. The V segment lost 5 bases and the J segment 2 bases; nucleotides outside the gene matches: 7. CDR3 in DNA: TGTGCCAGCAGTGACTTGTCTAGCGGGGCCTACGAGCAGTACGTC. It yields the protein CASSDLSSGAYEQYV.

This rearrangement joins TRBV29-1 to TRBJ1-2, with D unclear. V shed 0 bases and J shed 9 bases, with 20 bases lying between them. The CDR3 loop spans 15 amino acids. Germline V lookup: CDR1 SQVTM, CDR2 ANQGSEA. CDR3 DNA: TGCAGCGTTGAAGATTCGCGGGATCGATTCTTGAGCTACACCTTC. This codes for CSVEDSRDRFLSYTF.

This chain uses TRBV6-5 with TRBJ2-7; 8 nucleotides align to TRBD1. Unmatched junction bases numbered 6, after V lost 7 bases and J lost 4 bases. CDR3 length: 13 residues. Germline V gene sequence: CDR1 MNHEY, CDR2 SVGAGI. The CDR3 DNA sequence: TGTGCCAGCAAGCAGGGGGCGAAATACGAGCAGTACTTC. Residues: CASKQGAKYEQYF.

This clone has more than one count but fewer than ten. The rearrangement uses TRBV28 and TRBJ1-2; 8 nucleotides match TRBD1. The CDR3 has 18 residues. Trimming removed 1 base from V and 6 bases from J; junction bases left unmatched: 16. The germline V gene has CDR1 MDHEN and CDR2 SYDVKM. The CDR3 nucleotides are TGTGCCAGCAGTTTATTTGTTTGGGGGCAGGGGGCAGATCATGGCTACACCTTC. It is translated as CASSLFVWGQGADHGYTF.

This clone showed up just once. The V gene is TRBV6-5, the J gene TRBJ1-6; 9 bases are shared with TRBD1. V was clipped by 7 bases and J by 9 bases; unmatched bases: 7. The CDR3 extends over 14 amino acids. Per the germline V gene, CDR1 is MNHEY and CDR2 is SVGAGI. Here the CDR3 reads CASTRTGVGSPLHF. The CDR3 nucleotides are TGTGCCAGCACTAGGACAGGGGTGGGTTCACCCCTCCACTTT.

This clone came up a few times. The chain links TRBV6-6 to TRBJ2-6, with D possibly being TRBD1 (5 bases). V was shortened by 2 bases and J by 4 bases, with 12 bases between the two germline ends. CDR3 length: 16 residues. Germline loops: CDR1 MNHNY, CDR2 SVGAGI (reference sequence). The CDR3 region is CASSYRQGGGANVLTF. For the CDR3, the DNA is TGTGCCAGCAGTTACAGGCAGGGCGGCGGGGCCAACGTCCTGACTTTC.

Here the CDR3 reads CAISEPGQGRAFF. In nucleotides, the CDR3 is TGTGCCATCAGTGAGCCAGGACAGGGGCGCGCTTTCTTT. This sequence joins TRBV10-3 and TRBJ1-1, with 9 positions matching TRBD1. Germline-derived CDR1 and CDR2 are ENHRY and SYGVKD. CDR3 size: 13 residues. V lost 2 bases to trimming and J lost 11 bases; unmatched junction nucleotides: 6.

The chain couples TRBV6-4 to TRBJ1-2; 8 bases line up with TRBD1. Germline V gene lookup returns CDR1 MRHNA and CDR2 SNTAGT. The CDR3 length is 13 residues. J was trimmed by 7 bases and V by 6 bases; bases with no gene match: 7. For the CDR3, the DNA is TGTGCCAGCAGAGGACAGGGCGCCCGTGGCTACACCTTC. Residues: CASRGQGARGYTF.

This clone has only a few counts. This CDR3 reads CAWTWQGPATNGELFF. DNA of the CDR3: TGTGCCTGGACTTGGCAGGGGCCAGCTACGAACGGGGAGCTGTTTTTT. This chain uses TRBV30 with TRBJ2-2; maybe TRBD1 (6 bases). Trimming took 4 bases from V and 7 from J, leaving 22 bases between them. The CDR3 length is 16 residues. Germline assignment: CDR1 GTSNPN and CDR2 SVGIG (reference sequence).